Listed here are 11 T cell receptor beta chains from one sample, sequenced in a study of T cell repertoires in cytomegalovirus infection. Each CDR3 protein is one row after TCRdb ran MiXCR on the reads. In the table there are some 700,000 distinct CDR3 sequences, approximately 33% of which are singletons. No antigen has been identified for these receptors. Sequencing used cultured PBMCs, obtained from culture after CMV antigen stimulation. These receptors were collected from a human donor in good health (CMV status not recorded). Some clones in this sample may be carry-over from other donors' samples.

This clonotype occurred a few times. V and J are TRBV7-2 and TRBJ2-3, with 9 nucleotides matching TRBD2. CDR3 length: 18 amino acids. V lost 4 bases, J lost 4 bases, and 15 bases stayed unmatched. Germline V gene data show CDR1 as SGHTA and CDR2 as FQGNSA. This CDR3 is CASSSAITGGRAPDTQYF. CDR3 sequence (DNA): TGTGCCAGCAGCTCCGCCATTACTGGCGGGAGGGCCCCAGATACGCAGTATTTT. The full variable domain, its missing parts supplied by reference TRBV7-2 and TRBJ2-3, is GAGVSQSPSNKVTEKGKDVELRCDPISGHTALYWYRQSLGQGLEFLIYFQGNSAPDKSGLPSDRFSAERTGGSVSTLTIQRTQQEDSAVYLCASSSAITGGRAPDTQYFGPGTRLTVL.

The CDR3 DNA sequence: TGTGCCAGCAGCAGGGTCCTCTCCTACGAGCAGTACTTC. Encoded protein: CASSRVLSYEQYF. The chain couples TRBV2 to TRBJ2-7, with D tentatively TRBD1 (5 bases). V was clipped by 6 bases and J by 0 bases, with 9 bases between them. CDR1 is SNHLY and CDR2 is FYNNEI in the germline V gene. The length of the CDR3 is 13 residues.

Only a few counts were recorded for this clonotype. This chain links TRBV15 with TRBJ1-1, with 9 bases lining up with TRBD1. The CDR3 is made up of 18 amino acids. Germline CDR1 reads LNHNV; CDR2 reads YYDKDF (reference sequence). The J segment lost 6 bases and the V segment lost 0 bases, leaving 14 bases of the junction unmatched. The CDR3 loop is CATSRDQGYRGRGAEAFF. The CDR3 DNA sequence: TGTGCCACCAGCAGAGATCAGGGATACAGGGGGCGGGGGGCTGAAGCTTTCTTT.

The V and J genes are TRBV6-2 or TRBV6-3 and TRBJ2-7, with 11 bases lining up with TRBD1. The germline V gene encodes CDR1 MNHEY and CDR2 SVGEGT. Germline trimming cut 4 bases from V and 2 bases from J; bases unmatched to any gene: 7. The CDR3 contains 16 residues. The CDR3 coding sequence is TGTGCCAGCAGTTCGATCGGGACAGGGGGGACCTACGAGCAGTACTTC. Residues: CASSSIGTGGTYEQYF.

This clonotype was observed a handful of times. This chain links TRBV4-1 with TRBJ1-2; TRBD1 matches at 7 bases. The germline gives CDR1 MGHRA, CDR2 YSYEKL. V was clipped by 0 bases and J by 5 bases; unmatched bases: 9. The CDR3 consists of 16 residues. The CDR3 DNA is TGCGCCAGCAGCCAAGATGGCAGACAGGGATTTTATGGCTACACCTTC. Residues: CASSQDGRQGFYGYTF.

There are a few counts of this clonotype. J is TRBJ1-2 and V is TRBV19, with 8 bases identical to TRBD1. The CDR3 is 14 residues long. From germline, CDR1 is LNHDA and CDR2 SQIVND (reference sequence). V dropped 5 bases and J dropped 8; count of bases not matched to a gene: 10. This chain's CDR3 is CASSPRTGPEGYTF. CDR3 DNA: TGTGCCAGTAGTCCCCGGACAGGGCCTGAGGGCTACACCTTC.

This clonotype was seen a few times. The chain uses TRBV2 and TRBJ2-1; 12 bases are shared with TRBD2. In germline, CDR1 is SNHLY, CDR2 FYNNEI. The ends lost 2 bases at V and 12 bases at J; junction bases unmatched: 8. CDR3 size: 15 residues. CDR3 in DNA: TGTGCCAGCAGTGAACGTTTATCTAGCGGGAGGGGGCAGTTCTTC. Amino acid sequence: CASSERLSSGRGQFF.

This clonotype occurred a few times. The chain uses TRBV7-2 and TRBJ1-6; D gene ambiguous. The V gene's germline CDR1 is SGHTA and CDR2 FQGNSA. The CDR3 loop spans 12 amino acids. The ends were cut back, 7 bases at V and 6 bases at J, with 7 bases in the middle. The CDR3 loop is CASNLGNSPLHF. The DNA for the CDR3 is TGTGCCAGCAACCTTGGTAATTCACCCCTCCACTTT.

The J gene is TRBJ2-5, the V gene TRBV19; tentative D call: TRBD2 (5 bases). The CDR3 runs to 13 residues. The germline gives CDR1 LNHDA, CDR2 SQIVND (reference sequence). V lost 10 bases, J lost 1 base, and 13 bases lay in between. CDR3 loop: CAKAREIQETQYF. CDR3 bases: TGTGCCAAGGCACGGGAAATCCAAGAGACCCAGTACTTC.

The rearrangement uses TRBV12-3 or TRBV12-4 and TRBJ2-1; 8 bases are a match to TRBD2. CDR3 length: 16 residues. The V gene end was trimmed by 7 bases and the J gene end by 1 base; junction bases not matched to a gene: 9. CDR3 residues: CASTMAGGQSYNEQFF. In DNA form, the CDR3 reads TGTGCCAGCACCATGGCGGGGGGCCAATCCTACAATGAGCAGTTCTTC.

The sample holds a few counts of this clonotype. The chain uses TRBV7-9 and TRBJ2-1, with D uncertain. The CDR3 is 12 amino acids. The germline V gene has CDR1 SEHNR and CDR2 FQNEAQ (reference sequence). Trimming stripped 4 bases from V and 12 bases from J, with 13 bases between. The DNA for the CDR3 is TGTGCCAGCAGCTCAAATCTAGGAAGGCAGTTCTTC. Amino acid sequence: CASSSNLGRQFF.